This entry describes one T cell receptor (beta chain). Its antigen is not identified. The sample comes from a study of T cells after yellow fever vaccination. From germline, CDR1 is SEHNR and CDR2 FQNEAQ (reference sequence). The V and J ends lost 5 bases and 7 bases respectively, with 21 bases between them. The CDR3 runs to 16 residues. Whole-study results and caveats: A weaker secondary response peaked on day 5, the primary on day 15. Post-booster samples contained most primary-vaccination clones (more than 95% CD4, approximately 88% CD8).

Production of TCR cDNA was by 5'RACE template switching, which also added a universal primer site and UMIs. TCRdb itself ran the 5' RACE reads through MiXCR, one entry per CDR3 protein. The sample carries some 600,000 distinct CDR3 sequences, roughly an eighth recorded once. The specimen was PBMCs, collected on the day of the yellow fever booster vaccination. This TCR was sampled from a man under 40 who received the YFV17D yellow fever vaccine. The chain has TRBV7-9 and TRBJ2-4, with D uncertain. The CDR3 sequence is CASSHINGPGANIQYF. Written as DNA, the CDR3 is TGTGCCAGCAGCCATATTAATGGGCCCGGCGCGAACATTCAGTACTTC.